This TCR beta chain was found in a study of cytomegalovirus exposure and HLA in healthy donors. Study-wide points: Some TCR beta chains (roughly 160 of them) were listed as cytomegalovirus-associated.

Per germline, CDR1 SEHNR and CDR2 FQNEAQ (reference sequence). V shed 0 bases and J shed 7 bases, with 12 bases lying between them. This CDR3 contains 15 residues. 13 Jbeta primers and 60 Vbeta primers were used for the PCR. Clones were read by immunoSEQ multiplex PCR, and TCRdb kept only the in-frame ones, dropping some. Among more than 150,000 clones, roughly 84% were seen once, and the ten largest hold 0.95% to 1.5%. With respect to this clone: The antigen remains unidentified.

V and J are TRBV7-9 and TRBJ2-2; D is possibly TRBD2 (5 bases). The sequenced sample was PBMCs. This TCR came from a girl aged 2 to 9 in good health and CMV-seropositive. CDR3 DNA sequence: TGTGCCAGCAGCTTAGCGGCTAGCTGGGTCGGGGAGCTGTTTTTT. It is translated as CASSLAASWVGELFF.